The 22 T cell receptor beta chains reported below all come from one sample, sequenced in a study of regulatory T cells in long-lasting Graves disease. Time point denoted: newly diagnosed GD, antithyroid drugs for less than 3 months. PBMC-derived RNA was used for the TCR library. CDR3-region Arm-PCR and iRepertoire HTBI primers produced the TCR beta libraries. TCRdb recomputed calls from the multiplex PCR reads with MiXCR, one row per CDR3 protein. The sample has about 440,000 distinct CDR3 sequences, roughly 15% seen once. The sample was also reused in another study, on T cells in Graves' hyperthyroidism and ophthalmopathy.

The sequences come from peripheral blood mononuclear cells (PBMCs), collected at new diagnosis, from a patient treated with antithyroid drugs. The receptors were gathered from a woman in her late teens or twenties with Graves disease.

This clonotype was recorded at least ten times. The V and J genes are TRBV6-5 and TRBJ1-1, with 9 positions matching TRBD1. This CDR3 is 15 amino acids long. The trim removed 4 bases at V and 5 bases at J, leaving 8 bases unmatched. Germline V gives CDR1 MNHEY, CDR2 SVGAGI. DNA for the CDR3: TGTGCCAGCAGTTGGAACAGGGGGCAGGGGACTGAAGCTTTCTTT. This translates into CASSWNRGQGTEAFF.

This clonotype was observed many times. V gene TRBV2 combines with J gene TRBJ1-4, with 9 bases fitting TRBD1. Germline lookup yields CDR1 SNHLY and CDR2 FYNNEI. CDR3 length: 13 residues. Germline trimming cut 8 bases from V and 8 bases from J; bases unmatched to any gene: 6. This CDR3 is CASEGTGKEKLFF. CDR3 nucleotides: TGTGCCAGCGAGGGGACAGGGAAAGAAAAACTGTTTTTT.

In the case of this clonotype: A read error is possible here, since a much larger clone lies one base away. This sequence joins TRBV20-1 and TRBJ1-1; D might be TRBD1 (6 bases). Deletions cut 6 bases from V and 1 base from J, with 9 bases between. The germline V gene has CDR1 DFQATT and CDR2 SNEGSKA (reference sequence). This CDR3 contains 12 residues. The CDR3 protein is CSAKDRNTEAFF. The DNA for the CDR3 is TGCAGTGCCAAGGACAGGAACACTGAAGCTTTCTTT.

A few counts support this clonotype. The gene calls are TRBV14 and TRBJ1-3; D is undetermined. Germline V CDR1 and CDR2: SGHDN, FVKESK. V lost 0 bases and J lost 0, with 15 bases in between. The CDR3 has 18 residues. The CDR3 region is CASSQDSGLGSSGNTIYF. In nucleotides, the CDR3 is TGTGCCAGCAGCCAAGATTCTGGGTTGGGGAGCTCTGGAAACACCATATATTTT.

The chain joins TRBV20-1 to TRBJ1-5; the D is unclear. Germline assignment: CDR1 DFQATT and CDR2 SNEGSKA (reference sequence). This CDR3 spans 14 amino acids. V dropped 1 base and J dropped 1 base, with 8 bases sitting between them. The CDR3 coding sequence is TGCAGTGCTAGAGTAGTTGGCAGCAATCAGCCCCAGCATTTT. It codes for CSARVVGSNQPQHF.

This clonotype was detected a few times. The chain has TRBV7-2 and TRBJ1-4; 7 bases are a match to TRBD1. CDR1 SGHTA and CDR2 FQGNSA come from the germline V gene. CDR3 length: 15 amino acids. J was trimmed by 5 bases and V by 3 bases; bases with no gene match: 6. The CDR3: CASSFQGGKNEKLFF. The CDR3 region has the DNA TGTGCCAGCAGCTTCCAGGGGGGGAAAAATGAAAAACTGTTTTTT.

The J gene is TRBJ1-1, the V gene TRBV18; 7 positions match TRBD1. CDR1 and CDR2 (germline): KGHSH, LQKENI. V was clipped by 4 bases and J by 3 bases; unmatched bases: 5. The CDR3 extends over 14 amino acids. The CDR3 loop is CASSQQQGYTEAFF. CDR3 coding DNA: TGTGCCAGCTCACAACAACAGGGGTACACTGAAGCTTTCTTT.

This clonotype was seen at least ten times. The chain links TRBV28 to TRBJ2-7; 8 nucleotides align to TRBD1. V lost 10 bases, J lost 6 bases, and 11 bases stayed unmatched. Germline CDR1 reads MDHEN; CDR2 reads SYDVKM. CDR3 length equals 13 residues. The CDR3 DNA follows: TGTGCCAACTCGGACAGGGAAGGGGCCGAGCAGTACTTC. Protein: CANSDREGAEQYF.

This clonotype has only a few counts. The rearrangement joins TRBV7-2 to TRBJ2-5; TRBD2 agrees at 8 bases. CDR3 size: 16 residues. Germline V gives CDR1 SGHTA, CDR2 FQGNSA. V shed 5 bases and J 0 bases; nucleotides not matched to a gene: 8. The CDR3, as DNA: TGTGCCAGCAGCAAGGGACTAGTAGCCCACCAAGAGACCCAGTACTTC. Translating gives CASSKGLVAHQETQYF.

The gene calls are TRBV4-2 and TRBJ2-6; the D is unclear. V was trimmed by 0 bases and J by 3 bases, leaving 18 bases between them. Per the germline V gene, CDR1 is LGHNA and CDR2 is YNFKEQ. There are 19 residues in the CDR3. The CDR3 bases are TGTGCCAGCAGCCAAGATCTAGGCAGGCTGGAACGTGGGGCCAACGTCCTGACTTTC. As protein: CASSQDLGRLERGANVLTF.

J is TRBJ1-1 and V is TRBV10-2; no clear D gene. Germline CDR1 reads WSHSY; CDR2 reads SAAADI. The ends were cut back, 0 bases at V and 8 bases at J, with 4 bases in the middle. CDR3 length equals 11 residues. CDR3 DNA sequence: TGCGCCAGCAGTGAGTCTGGGGAAGCTTTCTTT. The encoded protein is CASSESGEAFF.

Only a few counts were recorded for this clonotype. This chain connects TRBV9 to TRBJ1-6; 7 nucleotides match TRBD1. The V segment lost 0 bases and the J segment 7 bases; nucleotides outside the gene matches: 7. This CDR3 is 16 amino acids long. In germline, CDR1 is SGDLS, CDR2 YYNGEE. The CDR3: CASSVAVGQENSPLHF. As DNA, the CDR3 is TGTGCCAGCAGCGTAGCTGTAGGACAGGAGAATTCACCCCTCCACTTT.

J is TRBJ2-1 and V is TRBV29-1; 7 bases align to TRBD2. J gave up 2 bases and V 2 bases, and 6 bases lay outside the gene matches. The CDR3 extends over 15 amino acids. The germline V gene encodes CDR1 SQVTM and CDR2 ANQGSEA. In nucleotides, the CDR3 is TGCAGCGTTGAACCTGGACGGGGGGCCTACAATGAGCAGTTCTTC. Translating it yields CSVEPGRGAYNEQFF.

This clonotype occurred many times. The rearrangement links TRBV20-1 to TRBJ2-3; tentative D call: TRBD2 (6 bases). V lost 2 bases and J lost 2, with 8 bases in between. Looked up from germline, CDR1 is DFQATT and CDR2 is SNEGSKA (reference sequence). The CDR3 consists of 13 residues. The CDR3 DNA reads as TGCAGTGCTAGAAGCGGGTACACAGATACGCAGTATTTT. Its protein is CSARSGYTDTQYF.

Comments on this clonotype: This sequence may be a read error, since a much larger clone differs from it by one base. CDR3 sequence reads: CASNESARNEKLFF. DNA of the CDR3: TGTGCCAGCAATGAATCAGCCCGAAATGAAAAACTGTTTTTT. V is TRBV2 and J is TRBJ1-4; D is undetermined. The CDR3 covers 14 residues. CDR1 is SNHLY, CDR2 FYNNEI, per germline. The entire variable domain, with the rest obtained from reference TRBV2 and TRBJ1-4, is as follows: EPEVTQTPSHQVTQMGQEVILRCVPISNHLYFYWYRQILGQKVEFLVSFYNNEISEKSEIFDDQFSVERPDGSNFTLKIRSTKLEDSAMYFCASNESARNEKLFFGSGTQLSVL.

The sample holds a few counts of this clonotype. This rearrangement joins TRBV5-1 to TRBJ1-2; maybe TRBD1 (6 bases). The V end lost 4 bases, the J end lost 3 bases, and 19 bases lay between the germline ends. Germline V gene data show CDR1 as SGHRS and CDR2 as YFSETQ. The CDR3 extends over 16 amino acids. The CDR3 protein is CASSPGGRVNDYGYTF. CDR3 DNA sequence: TGCGCCAGCAGCCCGGGGGGCAGGGTGAATGACTATGGCTACACCTTC.

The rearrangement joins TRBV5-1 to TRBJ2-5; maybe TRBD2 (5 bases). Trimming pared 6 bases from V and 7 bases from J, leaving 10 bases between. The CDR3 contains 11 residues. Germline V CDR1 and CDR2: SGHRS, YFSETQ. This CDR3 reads CASIQGGTQYF. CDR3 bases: TGCGCCAGCATTCAAGGAGGGACCCAGTACTTC.

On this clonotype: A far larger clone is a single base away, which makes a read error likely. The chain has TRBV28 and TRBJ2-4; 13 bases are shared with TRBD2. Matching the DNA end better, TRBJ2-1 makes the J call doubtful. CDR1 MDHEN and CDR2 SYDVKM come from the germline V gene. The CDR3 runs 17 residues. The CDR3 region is CASSLYGTSGIRSEQFF. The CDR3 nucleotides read TGTGCCAGCAGTTTATATGGGACTAGCGGGATTCGGAGTGAGCAGTTCTTC.

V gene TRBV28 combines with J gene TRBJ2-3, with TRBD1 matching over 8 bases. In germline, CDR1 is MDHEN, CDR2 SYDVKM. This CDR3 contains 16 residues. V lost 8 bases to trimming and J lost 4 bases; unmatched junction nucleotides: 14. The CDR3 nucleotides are TGTGCCAGCTCACCATCGTGGTCAGGGGGCCCAGATACGCAGTATTTT. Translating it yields CASSPSWSGGPDTQYF.

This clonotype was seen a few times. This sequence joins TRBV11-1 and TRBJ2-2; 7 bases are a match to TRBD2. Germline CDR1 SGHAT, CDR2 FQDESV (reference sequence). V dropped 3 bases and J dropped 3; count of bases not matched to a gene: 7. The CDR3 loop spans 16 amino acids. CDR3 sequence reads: CASSLGPGGHTGELFF. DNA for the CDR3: TGTGCCAGCAGCTTGGGGCCGGGAGGACACACCGGGGAGCTGTTTTTT.

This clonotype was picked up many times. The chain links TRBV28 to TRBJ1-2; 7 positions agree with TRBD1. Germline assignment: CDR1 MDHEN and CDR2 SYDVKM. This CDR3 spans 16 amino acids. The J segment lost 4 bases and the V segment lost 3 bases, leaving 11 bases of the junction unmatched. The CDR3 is CASSFIWGTAIYGYTF. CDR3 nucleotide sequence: TGTGCCAGCAGTTTTATTTGGGGGACAGCGATCTATGGCTACACCTTC.

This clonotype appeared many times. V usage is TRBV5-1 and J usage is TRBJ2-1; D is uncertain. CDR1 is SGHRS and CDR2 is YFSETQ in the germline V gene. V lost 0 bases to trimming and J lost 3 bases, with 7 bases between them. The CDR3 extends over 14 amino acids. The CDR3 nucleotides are TGCGCCAGCAGCTTGGTTGTAGGCTACAATGAGCAGTTCTTC. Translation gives CASSLVVGYNEQFF.